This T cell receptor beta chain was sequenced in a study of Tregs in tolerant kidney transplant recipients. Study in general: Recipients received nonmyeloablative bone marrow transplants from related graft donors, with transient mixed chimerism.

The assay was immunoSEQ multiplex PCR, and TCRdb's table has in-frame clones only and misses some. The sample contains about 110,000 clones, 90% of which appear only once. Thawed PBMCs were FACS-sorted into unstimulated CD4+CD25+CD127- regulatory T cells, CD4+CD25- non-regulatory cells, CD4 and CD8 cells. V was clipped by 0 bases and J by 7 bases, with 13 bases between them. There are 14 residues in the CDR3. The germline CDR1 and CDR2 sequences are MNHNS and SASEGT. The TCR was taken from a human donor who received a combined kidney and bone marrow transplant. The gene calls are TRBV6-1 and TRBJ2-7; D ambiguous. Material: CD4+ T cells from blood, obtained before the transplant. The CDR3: CASSEAAVSGEQYF. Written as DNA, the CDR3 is TGTGCCAGCAGTGAAGCGGCCGTCTCGGGTGAGCAGTACTTC.